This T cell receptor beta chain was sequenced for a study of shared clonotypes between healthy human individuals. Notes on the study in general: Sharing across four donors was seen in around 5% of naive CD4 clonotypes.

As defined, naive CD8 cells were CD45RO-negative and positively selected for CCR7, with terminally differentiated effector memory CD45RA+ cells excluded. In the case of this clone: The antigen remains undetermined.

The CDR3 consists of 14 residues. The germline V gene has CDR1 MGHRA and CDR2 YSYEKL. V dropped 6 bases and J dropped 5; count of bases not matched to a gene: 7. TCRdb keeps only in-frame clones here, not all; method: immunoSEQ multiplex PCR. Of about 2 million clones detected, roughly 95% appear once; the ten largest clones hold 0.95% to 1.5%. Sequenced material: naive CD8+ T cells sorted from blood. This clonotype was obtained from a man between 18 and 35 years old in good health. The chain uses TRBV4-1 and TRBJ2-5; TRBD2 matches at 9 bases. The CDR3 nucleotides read TGCGCCAGCAGTCCTCTAGCGGGGATGGAGACCCAGTACTTC. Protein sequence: CASSPLAGMETQYF.